These 24 T cell receptor beta chains share one sample of origin, sequenced in a study of post-analysis software for immune sequencing data. The authors incorporated unique molecular identifiers into the TCR beta cDNA libraries. MiXCR, applied by TCRdb to the PCR reads, yields one record per CDR3 protein. The sample holds hundreds of thousands of distinct CDR3 sequences, 30% seen once. These receptors lack a known antigen. General study findings and limits: Higher frequency in patients than in controls was seen for roughly five TRBV segments, with TRBV5-6, TRBV5-1 and TRBV20-1 among them.

Material: blood. These receptor sequences come from a girl aged 10 to 17 with multiple sclerosis.

CDR3 in DNA: TGTGCCAGCAGGGGACAGGGTTTGTATTCACCCCTCCACTTT. It yields the protein CASRGQGLYSPLHF. This chain joins TRBV27 and TRBJ1-6; 9 bases align to TRBD1. The junction had 5 bases not matched to a gene; V was cut back by 6 bases and J by 8 bases. Looked up from germline, CDR1 is MNHEY and CDR2 is SMNVEV (reference sequence). The CDR3 is made up of 14 amino acids.

This clonotype was recorded a few times. The chain uses TRBV27 and TRBJ2-7; tentative D call: TRBD2 (5 bases). V lost 10 bases and J lost 0, with 16 bases in between. Germline V gene data show CDR1 as MNHEY and CDR2 as SMNVEV (reference sequence). The CDR3 loop spans 14 amino acids. The CDR3 sequence: CATSWAGGSYEQYF. CDR3 nucleotide sequence: TGTGCCACCTCCTGGGCGGGTGGCTCCTACGAGCAGTACTTC.

This CDR3 reads CSARTTSSYNSPLHF. CDR3 sequence (DNA): TGCAGTGCCCGGACAACTAGCTCCTATAATTCACCCCTCCACTTT. The genes are TRBV20-1 and TRBJ1-6; TRBD1 might be the D (5 bases). Germline V gives CDR1 DFQATT, CDR2 SNEGSKA (reference sequence). CDR3 length: 15 amino acids. Trimming removed 6 bases at V and 0 bases at J, with 12 bases between.

The V and J genes are TRBV6-2 or TRBV6-3 and TRBJ2-7; tentatively, D is TRBD1 (6 bases). This CDR3 spans 15 amino acids. The ends were cut back, 4 bases at V and 3 bases at J, with 16 bases in the middle. CDR1 MNHEY and CDR2 SVGEGT come from the germline V gene. The CDR3 region has the DNA TGTGCCAGCAGTTTGACGACAGGAACGAGCTACGAGCAGTACTTC. It translates to CASSLTTGTSYEQYF.

The chain joins TRBV7-2 to TRBJ2-7, with 11 bases aligning to TRBD1. The CDR3 contains 16 residues. The V and J ends lost 5 bases and 2 bases, in that order; junction bases with no gene match: 8. Germline V gene lookup returns CDR1 SGHTA and CDR2 FQGNSA. CDR3 coding DNA: TGTGCCAGCAGCCCGTCTACGGGACAGGGGGCCTACGAGCAGTACTTC. Translated: CASSPSTGQGAYEQYF.

This clonotype was counted between two and nine times. The rearrangement links TRBV6-6 to TRBJ2-1; 8 positions match TRBD1. V lost 5 bases to trimming and J lost 5 bases; unmatched junction nucleotides: 8. Germline CDR1 reads MNHNY; CDR2 reads SVGAGI (reference sequence). The CDR3 loop spans 15 amino acids. For the CDR3, the DNA is TGTGCCAGCAGTCCCCAAGGACAGGGAAACAATGAGCAGTTCTTC. Translating gives CASSPQGQGNNEQFF.

This clonotype was picked up a small number of times. CDR3 region: CASSLARGSFNEQFF. As DNA, the CDR3 is TGTGCCAGCAGTTTAGCGCGGGGCTCGTTCAATGAGCAGTTCTTC. V and J are TRBV12-3 or TRBV12-4 and TRBJ2-1; D might be TRBD2 (6 bases). The CDR3 totals 15 residues. V lost 0 bases to trimming and J lost 6 bases, with 12 bases between them.

The rearrangement links TRBV7-2 to TRBJ2-7; a weak D match, TRBD1 (6 bases). Per the germline V gene, CDR1 is SGHTA and CDR2 is FQGNSA. The ends were cut back, 3 bases at V and 1 base at J, with 10 bases in the middle. CDR3 length: 14 residues. CDR3 in amino acids: CASSFLRGSYEQYF. The CDR3 DNA sequence: TGTGCCAGCAGCTTTTTAAGGGGGTCCTACGAGCAGTACTTC.

A few counts support this clonotype. The CDR3 sequence: CASSVDAGRDYGYTF. For the CDR3, the DNA is TGTGCCAGCAGCGTAGATGCGGGGAGGGACTATGGCTACACCTTC. The V and J genes are TRBV9 and TRBJ1-2, with unresolved D. V was trimmed by 0 bases and J by 3 bases, leaving 12 bases between them. Germline assignment: CDR1 SGDLS and CDR2 YYNGEE. The CDR3 sequence is 15 residues long.

In this sample, this clonotype turned up a few times. V gene TRBV15 combines with J gene TRBJ2-7; 7 nucleotides match TRBD1. Germline CDR1 is LNHNV and CDR2 is YYDKDF (reference sequence). This CDR3 is 15 amino acids long. Germline trimming cut 3 bases from V and 2 bases from J; bases unmatched to any gene: 7. The DNA of the CDR3 is TGTGCCACCAGCAGGTCGACAGGGAACACCTACGAGCAGTACTTC. Its translation is CATSRSTGNTYEQYF.

As for this clonotype: Germline and junction disagree at one end, which may indicate a read error. This chain connects TRBV7-2 to TRBJ2-5; D possibly corresponds to TRBD1 (5 bases). Germline V gene sequence: CDR1 SGHTA, CDR2 FQGNSA. This CDR3 comprises 13 residues. CDR3 DNA sequence: TGTATCAGCAGCTTAGGGCAGGGAGAGACCCAGTACTTC. This encodes CISSLGQGETQYF.

The chain is built from TRBV28 and TRBJ2-1, with 12 bases fitting TRBD2. Germline CDR1 reads MDHEN; CDR2 reads SYDVKM. The CDR3 is 20 amino acids. The ends lost 5 bases at V and 7 bases at J; junction bases unmatched: 21. As DNA, the CDR3 is TGTGCCAGCAGTACATACGCGACTAGCGGGAGCCTCGGGAGTTTGAATGAGCAGTTCTTC. It specifies CASSTYATSGSLGSLNEQFF.

The chain is built from TRBV5-1 and TRBJ2-3, with unresolved D. Trimming left V 0 bases short and J 2 bases short, with 7 bases between. Germline CDR1 is SGHRS and CDR2 is YFSETQ. This CDR3 contains 14 residues. The chain's CDR3 is CASSLEQITDTQYF. CDR3 nucleotides: TGCGCCAGCAGCTTGGAGCAGATCACAGATACGCAGTATTTT.

This clonotype was seen a few times. This sequence joins TRBV28 and TRBJ1-2, with D possibly TRBD1 on 6 matching bases. CDR1 MDHEN and CDR2 SYDVKM come from the germline V gene. CDR3 size: 13 residues. V gave up 6 bases and J gave up 7 bases, with 15 bases separating them. This chain's CDR3 is CASRDSQVSGYTF. The CDR3 nucleotides are TGTGCCAGCAGGGACAGCCAGGTATCTGGCTACACCTTC.

This clonotype was recorded only once. The gene calls are TRBV7-9 and TRBJ2-5; possibly TRBD2 for D (5 bases). The CDR3 consists of 16 residues. Trimming pared 1 base from V and 11 bases from J, leaving 23 bases between. Germline CDR1 SEHNR, CDR2 FQNEAQ (reference sequence). The CDR3 reads CASSLVRGRGHNEQYF. The CDR3 nucleotides are TGTGCCAGCAGCTTAGTGCGAGGGAGAGGGCACAATGAGCAGTACTTC. The whole variable domain, filled in from reference TRBV7-9 and TRBJ2-5, reads DTGVSQNPRHKITKRGQNVTFRCDPISEHNRLYWYRQTLGQGPEFLTYFQNEAQLEKSRLLSDRFSAERPKGSFSTLEIQRTEQGDSAMYLCASSLVRGRGHNEQYFGPGTRLLVL.

The rearrangement uses TRBV6-1 and TRBJ2-3; no clear D. V gave up 4 bases and J gave up 9 bases, with 11 bases separating them. CDR1 and CDR2 (germline): MNHNS, SASEGT. The CDR3 spans 12 residues. CDR3 sequence: CASSGSIRTQYF. CDR3 in DNA: TGTGCCAGCAGTGGGTCCATCCGAACGCAGTATTTT.

The chain couples TRBV27 to TRBJ2-5; 9 positions match TRBD2. The CDR3 is 15 amino acids. The germline V gene encodes CDR1 MNHEY and CDR2 SMNVEV (reference sequence). The junction had 6 bases not matched to a gene; V was cut back by 2 bases and J by 5 bases. In DNA, the CDR3 is TGTGCCAGCAGTTTAGCGGGGGGGGTCCGGGAGACCCAGTACTTC. Its protein is CASSLAGGVRETQYF.

This clonotype was counted a few times. The CDR3 sequence: CASSFRGTSSGANVLTF. DNA for the CDR3: TGTGCCAGCAGTTTCCGGGGGACTTCCTCTGGGGCCAACGTCCTGACTTTC. The chain employs TRBV12-3 or TRBV12-4 and TRBJ2-6; D perhaps matches TRBD2 (6 bases). CDR3 length: 17 amino acids. Trimming cost V 3 bases and J 0 bases, with 12 bases left between them.

For this clonotype: A much bigger clone sits one base away, suggesting this may be a read error. This chain's CDR3 is CASSLEDTWDGCTF. CDR3 DNA sequence: TGCGCCAGCAGCTTGGAAGACACCTGGGATGGCTGCACCTTC. The chain has TRBV5-1 and TRBJ1-2; D is unresolved. Germline V gene lookup returns CDR1 SGHRS and CDR2 YFSETQ. This CDR3 contains 14 residues. Filled out from reference TRBV5-1 and TRBJ1-2, the complete variable domain reads KAGVTQTPRYLIKTRGQQVTLSCSPISGHRSVSWYQQTPGQGLQFLFEYFSETQRNKGNFPGRFSGRQFSNSRSEMNVSTLELGDSALYLCASSLEDTWDGCTFGSGTRLTVV.

A word on this clonotype: A junction end diverges from the germline sequence, so it may reflect a read error. The rearrangement links TRBV5-1 to TRBJ2-7, with D perhaps TRBD1 or TRBD2 (5 bases each). The J call is doubtful: the DNA matches TRBJ2-5 better. Germline lookup yields CDR1 SGHRS and CDR2 YFSETQ. The CDR3 totals 16 residues. The CDR3 is CGSRLEVVGAGETQYF. CDR3 sequence (DNA): TGCGGCAGCAGGCTAGAGGTGGTCGGGGCCGGAGAGACCCAGTACTTC.

This clonotype was counted ten times or more. The chain couples TRBV29-1 to TRBJ2-7; D remains unclear. The CDR3 is 12 amino acids. Germline V gives CDR1 SQVTM, CDR2 ANQGSEA. V dropped 7 bases and J dropped 0 bases, with 10 bases sitting between them. The CDR3 nucleotides read TGCAGCGCAGGCCTGCACTCCTACGAGCAGTACTTC. As protein: CSAGLHSYEQYF.

This clonotype has more than one count but fewer than ten. The chain has TRBV2 and TRBJ2-4; a weak D match, TRBD2 (6 bases). The assigned J gene may be wrong: the sequence end matches TRBJ2-7 better. Germline V gene lookup returns CDR1 SNHLY and CDR2 FYNNEI. CDR3 length equals 11 residues. CDR3 nucleotide sequence: TGTGCCACGCTCGGGAGAAACGAGCAGTACTTC. The encoded protein is CATLGRNEQYF.

This chain connects TRBV7-8 to TRBJ2-1, with 11 bases aligning to TRBD2. The CDR3 is made up of 16 amino acids. V lost 0 bases to trimming and J lost 8 bases; unmatched junction nucleotides: 6. Per germline, CDR1 SGHVS and CDR2 FQNEAQ. CDR3 DNA sequence: TGTGCCAGCAGCTTAGCGCAAACTAGCGGGAGCGATGAGCAGTTCTTC. Its protein product is CASSLAQTSGSDEQFF.

This clonotype appeared many times. V and J are TRBV10-3 and TRBJ2-7; 8 nucleotides line up with TRBD1. This CDR3 has 17 amino acids. In germline, CDR1 is ENHRY, CDR2 SYGVKD. The V segment lost 4 bases and the J segment 0 bases; nucleotides outside the gene matches: 11. CDR3 DNA sequence: TGTGCCATCAGTGGGATGACAGGGGCCTTTGTCTCCTACGAGCAGTACTTC. It is translated as CAISGMTGAFVSYEQYF.